The 8 T cell receptor beta chains given below trace back to one sample, sequenced in a study of blood T cells in healthy people across ages. Then a second PCR, running about 6 to 12 cycles, was carried out with a sample-barcoded 5' primer and a J-beta primer mix. TCRdb independently ran MiXCR on the 5' RACE reads; one entry per CDR3 protein. The sample records 1.5 million or so distinct CDR3 sequences, approximately 38% being singletons. Specimen: blood. These receptors all stem from a woman aged 18-29 years in good health.

This clonotype was counted only a few times. The gene calls are TRBV15 and TRBJ2-1; D gene uncertain. This CDR3 contains 12 residues. Between the trimmed V and J ends, which lost 7 bases and 8 bases, there was a span of 12 bases. The V gene's germline CDR1 is LNHNV and CDR2 YYDKDF (reference sequence). The DNA for the CDR3 is TGTGCCACCACGAGAGATCGGGATGAGCAGTTCTTC. It yields the protein CATTRDRDEQFF. Combining the CDR3 with reference TRBV15 and TRBJ2-1 gives the whole variable domain DAMVIQNPRYQVTQFGKPVTLSCSQTLNHNVMYWYQQKSSQAPKLLFHYYDKDFNNEADTPDNFQSRRPNTSFCFLDIRSPGLGDTAMYLCATTRDRDEQFFGPGTRLTVL.

A single count supports this clonotype. The chain links TRBV20-1 to TRBJ2-5, with 9 bases aligning to TRBD2. With 0 bases clipped from V and 11 bases from J, the junction kept 25 bases outside the gene matches. Germline values: CDR1 DFQATT, CDR2 SNEGSKA (reference sequence). This CDR3 comprises 19 residues. CDR3: CSARDTAGGPKRTYNEQYF. In DNA, the CDR3 is TGCAGTGCTAGAGATACAGCGGGGGGACCAAAGCGAACCTACAATGAGCAGTACTTC.

This chain links TRBV27 with TRBJ2-7, with D unclear. The CDR3 has 16 amino acids. The germline gives CDR1 MNHEY, CDR2 SMNVEV (reference sequence). V lost 1 base and J lost 1, with 14 bases in between. For the CDR3, the DNA is TGTGCCAGCAGTTTATTTGGGGAAGCCGTGTCCTACGAGCAGTACTTC. Residues: CASSLFGEAVSYEQYF.

This clonotype occurred once. V gene TRBV14 combines with J gene TRBJ2-5; no definite D call. V lost 4 bases, J lost 7 bases, and 7 bases lay in between. CDR1 is SGHDN, CDR2 FVKESK, per germline. The CDR3 sequence is 11 residues long. CDR3 region: CASSRKGTQYF. The CDR3, as DNA: TGTGCCAGCAGCCGCAAAGGGACCCAGTACTTC.

The rearrangement uses TRBV6-1 and TRBJ2-7, with 8 bases that match TRBD1. The DNA end is a closer match to TRBJ2-5, so the J assignment may be wrong. Germline-derived CDR1 and CDR2 are MNHNS and SASEGT. The CDR3 sequence is 13 residues long. The CDR3 nucleotides read TGTGCCAGCCTCAGGGGGCTAGGAGAGACCCAGTACTTC. This sequence encodes CASLRGLGETQYF.

This clonotype was seen ten or more times. The V call is TRBV18, the J call TRBJ2-1, with 10 bases identical to TRBD2. The V gene end was trimmed by 0 bases and the J gene end by 7 bases; junction bases not matched to a gene: 6. Germline CDR1 is KGHSH and CDR2 is LQKENI. The CDR3 contains 16 residues. The CDR3 DNA is TGTGCCAGCTCACCACCGAGTAGCGGGGGGTTTAATGAGCAGTTCTTC. Translating gives CASSPPSSGGFNEQFF.

DNA for the CDR3: TGTGCCAGCAGCATAGACAGGGTGGATGGCTATGGCTACACCTTC. Translating gives CASSIDRVDGYGYTF. J is TRBJ1-2 and V is TRBV5-5; 7 positions match TRBD1. Per germline, CDR1 SGHKS and CDR2 YYEKEE (reference sequence). The CDR3 runs 15 residues. The J segment lost 4 bases and the V segment lost 4 bases, leaving 10 bases of the junction unmatched. The entire variable domain, with the rest obtained from reference TRBV5-5 and TRBJ1-2, is as follows: DAGVTQSPTHLIKTRGQQVTLRCSPISGHKSVSWYQQVLGQGPQFIFQYYEKEERGRGNFPDRFSARQFPNYSSELNVNALLLGDSALYLCASSIDRVDGYGYTFGSGTRLTVV.

V is TRBV27 and J is TRBJ2-7, with TRBD1 matching over 10 bases. This CDR3 is 15 amino acids long. V shed 1 base, J shed 7 bases, and the junction held 7 bases outside the gene matches. Germline V gives CDR1 MNHEY, CDR2 SMNVEV (reference sequence). CDR3 sequence: CASSLLGQGFGEQYF. DNA of the CDR3: TGTGCCAGCAGTTTATTGGGACAGGGGTTCGGGGAGCAGTACTTC.